This T cell receptor (beta chain) was profiled in a study of blood T cell repertoires in COVID-19 (dated by TCRdb to 2020 to 2021). With respect to the entire study: Samples from collaborators originated in the United States, Italy and Spain and spanned both the acute and convalescent phases of COVID-19. The material from the prospective study consisted of cDNA or gDNA derived from T cells, B-cell-depleted T cells, or PBMCs. Deeply sampled blood TCRbeta repertoires from subjects exposed to, actively infected with, or recovered from COVID-19 were included in the dataset. The repertoires were released in a freely available public database meant as a resource for research on the immune response to SARS-CoV-2. The samples were drawn from two sources: the first 160 participants of the ongoing ImmuneRACE study, and 1,000 to 1,500 subjects contributed by 6 global collaborators. Sample metadata almost always included a de-identified subject ID, COVID-19 status, age in years and sex. Where HLA class I and class II types were available, the types were taken from metadata supplied by the sample provider, not from assay-based typing.

The collaborating institutions used their own protocols to collect whole blood in K2EDTA tubes. Collaborator samples were shipped for TCRbeta analysis as frozen whole blood, isolated PBMCs, or DNA extracted from either sample type. Note on this clone: The clone's antigen remains unknown. Per-base quality was not reported, and no clone a single base away is much larger than it.

Paper-wide results and their limitations: The quantity of clinical and demographic metadata differed by source and by participant and was supplied without curation.

A distance of 8 bases separates the germline ends of V and J, which lose 5 bases and 1 base respectively. The CDR3 runs 13 amino acids, cysteine and phenylalanine included. Solely the CDR3 DNA is kept, with 39 bases framed from the first base. CDR1 is given as SGHTA and CDR2 as FQGTGA, both from the germline V gene. TCRbeta CDR3 regions were amplified from genomic DNA by means of the immunoSEQ Assay, a bias-controlled multiplex PCR. The source study handled its data this way. The number of nucleated cells in each sample was estimated from the amplification of reference gene primers within the assay. To quantify the absolute abundance of each unique TCRbeta CDR3 rearrangement, sequence reads were collapsed and filtered. Productive Simpson clonality was computed per sample as the square root of Simpson's diversity index over productive rearrangements. As stored in TCRdb, this immuneACCESS dataset retains in-frame rearrangements with V and J assigned. A fraction of the clones does not appear; measured against another copy, unresolved V genes explain less than half of the discrepancy, and the remainder lacks a known reason. V and J calls and clone size follow that table, whereas D and trimming were derived from the DNA. Present in this sample are about 140,000 clones, about 86% of which were seen just once. Approximately 8% of the sample goes to the ten largest clones.

The TCR was taken from a human donor in a cohort sampled during active COVID-19. Recombination joined TRBV7-3 with TRBJ1-1, with the D gene too uncertain to name. The specimen sequenced was peripheral blood. The DNA is as follows: TGTGCCAGCAGCCCCCGGGGGAACACTGAAGCTTTCTTT. This is translated as CASSPRGNTEAFF.